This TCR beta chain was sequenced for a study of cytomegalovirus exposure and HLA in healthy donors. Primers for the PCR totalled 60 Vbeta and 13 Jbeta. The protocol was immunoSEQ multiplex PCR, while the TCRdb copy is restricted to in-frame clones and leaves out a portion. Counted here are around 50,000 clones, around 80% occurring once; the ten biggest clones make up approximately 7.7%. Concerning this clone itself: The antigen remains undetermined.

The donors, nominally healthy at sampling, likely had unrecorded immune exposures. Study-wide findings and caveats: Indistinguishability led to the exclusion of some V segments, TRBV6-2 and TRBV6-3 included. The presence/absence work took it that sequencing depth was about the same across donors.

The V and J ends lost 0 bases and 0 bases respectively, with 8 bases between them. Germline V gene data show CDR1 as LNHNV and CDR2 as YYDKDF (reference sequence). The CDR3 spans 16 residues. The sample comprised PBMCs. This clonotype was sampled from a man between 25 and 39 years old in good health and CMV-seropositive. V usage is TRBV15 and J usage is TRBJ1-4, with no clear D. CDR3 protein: CATSRDRIATNEKLFF. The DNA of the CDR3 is TGTGCCACCAGCAGAGATCGTATTGCAACTAATGAAAAACTGTTTTTT.